This T cell receptor (beta chain) appears in the sequencing data of a study of response to subunit inactivated influenza vaccine. Via MiXCR, TCRdb re-called the RT-PCR reads, giving one row per CDR3 protein. The sample has roughly 650,000 distinct CDR3 sequences; 15% to 18% are singletons. With 2 bases removed from V and 0 bases from J, the gap between germline ends came to 11 bases. The CDR3 is 16 residues long. Per the germline V gene, CDR1 is MGHRA and CDR2 is YSYEKL. The sample was PBMCs from blood, taken 12 days after vaccination. This sequence joins TRBV4-1 and TRBJ2-1; no definite D call. The clonotype originates from a man aged 50-59 years who received an inactivated influenza vaccine. The CDR3, as DNA: TGCGCCAGCAGCCAACCACTGGAGAGCTCCTACAATGAGCAGTTCTTC. Translating gives CASSQPLESSYNEQFF.